This TCR beta chain came from a study of OX40 agonist ivuxolimab in advanced cancers. Study information: Patients were treated with ivuxolimab, an agonistic anti-OX40 (CD134) antibody. Broader study findings: Those patients achieving a partial response at 0.1-3.0 mg/kg showed among the lowest clonal expansion.

Assay: immunoSEQ multiplex PCR; the TCRdb copy retains only in-frame clones and omits some. The sample records more than 90,000 clones, approximately 80% being singletons. J was trimmed by 4 bases and V by 6 bases; bases with no gene match: 2. Germline loops: CDR1 SNHLY, CDR2 FYNNEI. The CDR3 covers 12 residues. As concerns this clone: Its specificity is unknown.

The sequence was obtained from an adult with an advanced solid tumor such as melanoma, head and neck, liver or kidney cancer. This chain joins TRBV2 and TRBJ2-5, with 7 bases fitting TRBD1. The sample consisted of CD4+ or CD8+ T cells sorted from blood, taken in a trial of the OX40 agonist ivuxolimab. CDR3 sequence reads: CASRSGGETQYF. The CDR3 DNA follows: TGTGCCAGCAGGTCAGGGGGAGAGACCCAGTACTTC.